Listed below are T cell receptor beta chains from one sample, sequenced in a study of spatial heterogeneity in lung cancer. Each CDR3 protein gets one entry after TCRdb re-called the 5' RACE reads with MiXCR. The table lists 45,000 to 55,000 distinct CDR3 sequences, about 10% of them singletons. This specimen was PBMCs, taken at follow-up. Receptors originate from a male donor with early-stage non-small cell lung cancer. CDR3s leave out the opening cysteine and the closing phenylalanine or tryptophan. The order of the fields is V gene, CDR3 length, J gene, CDR3 protein.

V: TRBV5-1
length: 13
J: TRBJ1-4
CDR3: ASSLELGAGEKLF

V: TRBV28
length: 12
J: TRBJ1-1
CDR3: ASSLGTLGTEAF

V: TRBV6-5
length: 16
J: TRBJ2-7
CDR3: ASSYSAPTTGRVYEQY

V: TRBV6-5
length: 11
J: TRBJ2-5
CDR3: ASRSSGDMAQY

V: TRBV18
length: 13
J: TRBJ2-1
CDR3: ASSTSQSSYNEQF

V: TRBV20-1
length: 10
J: TRBJ1-1
CDR3: SASSGNTEAF

V: TRBV30
length: 12
J: TRBJ2-2
CDR3: AWTGPITSGELF

V: TRBV18
length: 13
J: TRBJ2-7
CDR3: ASSTGGTGDYEQY

V: TRBV7-2
length: 13
J: TRBJ1-1
CDR3: ASSLAGQGRAGAF

V: TRBV30
length: 11
J: TRBJ2-4
CDR3: AWGGYPKNIQY

V: TRBV12-3/TRBV12-4
length: 9
J: TRBJ2-7
CDR3: ASSLEGAQY

V: TRBV7-2
length: 14
J: TRBJ2-7
CDR3: ASSSMVAALSYEQY

V: TRBV7-3
length: 12
J: TRBJ1-5
CDR3: ASSLNGGIEPQH

V: TRBV19
length: 13
J: TRBJ1-5
CDR3: ASSIGTERNQPQH

V: TRBV11-2
length: 13
J: TRBJ2-2
CDR3: ASSPRTGYTGELF

V: TRBV6-2/TRBV6-3
length: 12
J: TRBJ1-4
CDR3: ASLTPATNEKLF

V: TRBV10-3
length: 10
J: TRBJ2-7
CDR3: AIRADSYEQY

V: TRBV13
length: 12
J: TRBJ2-7
CDR3: ASSPTGASYERY

V: TRBV5-1
length: 13
J: TRBJ2-5
CDR3: ASSRQGTVEETQY

V: TRBV12-3/TRBV12-4
length: 12
J: TRBJ2-7
CDR3: ASSPGTGNYEQY

V: TRBV7-2
length: 13
J: TRBJ1-1
CDR3: ASSPILTVNTEAF

V: TRBV9
length: 11
J: TRBJ2-5
CDR3: ASSVAKEETQY

V: TRBV30
length: 12
J: TRBJ2-7
CDR3: AWSGTLSSYEQY

V: TRBV20-1
length: 10
J: TRBJ1-5
CDR3: SARTGNQPQH

V: TRBV7-8
length: 10
J: TRBJ2-7
CDR3: ASSLGTGLSL

V: TRBV20-1
length: 15
J: TRBJ2-7
CDR3: SARDRGPGLLPYEQY

V: TRBV5-1
length: 12
J: TRBJ2-2
CDR3: ASSSTGNTGELF

V: TRBV14
length: 12
J: TRBJ2-7
CDR3: ASSPTSVPYEQY

V: TRBV18
length: 10
J: TRBJ2-7
CDR3: ASSPPGYEQY

V: TRBV2
length: 11
J: TRBJ1-2
CDR3: ASSDASQEGYT

V: TRBV10-3
length: 11
J: TRBJ1-1
CDR3: AIRTAGAHGAF

V: TRBV4-2
length: 14
J: TRBJ2-7
CDR3: ASSRVSGRERDEQY

V: TRBV2
length: 11
J: TRBJ2-5
CDR3: ASSDRVGETQY

V: TRBV27
length: 11
J: TRBJ1-6
CDR3: ASADRSNSPLH

V: TRBV6-5
length: 12
J: TRBJ1-4
CDR3: ASSTLAGHEKLF

V: TRBV7-2
length: 12
J: TRBJ2-2
CDR3: ASSAPRNTGELF

V: TRBV20-1
length: 14
J: TRBJ1-5
CDR3: SARDRRGDRNQPQH

V: TRBV20-1
length: 12
J: TRBJ2-7
CDR3: SAPSAGMAYEQY

V: TRBV5-5
length: 13
J: TRBJ2-3
CDR3: ASSLSPLRTDTQY

V: TRBV20-1
length: 12
J: TRBJ2-4
CDR3: SARGEGGEHIQY

V: TRBV6-5
length: 14
J: TRBJ1-6
CDR3: ASSYSATDRRSPLH

V: TRBV19
length: 13
J: TRBJ1-2
CDR3: ASSILTGALLAHT

V: TRBV5-4
length: 14
J: TRBJ2-4
CDR3: ASSFPGSGAKNIQY

V: TRBV20-1
length: 13
J: TRBJ1-2
CDR3: SADEARTSNYGYT

V: TRBV6-6
length: 16
J: TRBJ2-3
CDR3: ASSGTSGVLGSTDTQY

V: TRBV7-2
length: 13
J: TRBJ1-4
CDR3: ASSLVGTGSEKLF

V: TRBV7-2
length: 12
J: TRBJ1-5
CDR3: ASSPGTLGQPQH

V: TRBV20-1
length: 14
J: TRBJ2-1
CDR3: SARDPALASYNEQF

V: TRBV6-6
length: 14
J: TRBJ2-7
CDR3: ASSDDPGTGTYEQY

V: TRBV5-1
length: 12
J: TRBJ2-7
CDR3: ASSWTSGSYEQY

V: TRBV7-9
length: 12
J: TRBJ2-3
CDR3: ASSLLRFTDTQY

V: TRBV5-4
length: 13
J: TRBJ1-2
CDR3: ASSLDTGSNYGYT

V: TRBV6-6
length: 10
J: TRBJ1-1
CDR3: ATNTGGTEAF

V: TRBV2
length: 13
J: TRBJ2-4
CDR3: ASSELDTAKNIQY

V: TRBV7-2
length: 11
J: TRBJ2-5
CDR3: ASSYRRGETQY

V: TRBV10-3
length: 12
J: TRBJ1-2
CDR3: AISESQGGYGYT

V: TRBV13
length: 11
J: TRBJ1-2
CDR3: ASSLFRGDGYT

V: TRBV3-1
length: 12
J: TRBJ2-3
CDR3: ASSQRQSTDTQY

V: TRBV7-3
length: 12
J: TRBJ2-3
CDR3: ASSGTGSTDTQY

V: TRBV27
length: 13
J: TRBJ2-5
CDR3: ASSKGLAGVETQY